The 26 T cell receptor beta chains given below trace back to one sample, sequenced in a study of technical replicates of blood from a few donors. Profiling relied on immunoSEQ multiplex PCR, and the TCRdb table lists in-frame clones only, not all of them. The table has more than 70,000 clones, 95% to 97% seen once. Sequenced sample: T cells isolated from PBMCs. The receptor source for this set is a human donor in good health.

The CDR3 coding sequence is TGTGCCTGGAGTACGCCCCCGGGACAGTACGAGCAGTACTTC. This encodes CAWSTPPGQYEQYF. V and J are TRBV30 and TRBJ2-7, with 7 nucleotides matching TRBD1. Looked up from germline, CDR1 is GTSNPN and CDR2 is SVGIG (reference sequence). This CDR3 spans 14 amino acids. Trimming cost V 2 bases and J 4 bases; bases outside gene matches: 8.

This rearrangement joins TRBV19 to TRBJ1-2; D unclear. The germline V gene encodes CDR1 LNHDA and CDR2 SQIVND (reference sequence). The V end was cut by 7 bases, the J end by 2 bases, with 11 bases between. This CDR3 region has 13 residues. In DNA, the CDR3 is TGTGCCAGTACCATGGAACAGAACTATGGCTACACCTTC. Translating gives CASTMEQNYGYTF.

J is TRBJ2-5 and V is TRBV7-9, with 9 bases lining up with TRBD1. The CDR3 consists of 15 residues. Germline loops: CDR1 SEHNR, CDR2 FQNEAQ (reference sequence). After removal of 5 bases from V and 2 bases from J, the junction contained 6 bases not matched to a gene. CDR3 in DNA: TGTGCCAGCAGCGCGGGACAGGGAGGTCAAGAGACCCAGTACTTC. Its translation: CASSAGQGGQETQYF.

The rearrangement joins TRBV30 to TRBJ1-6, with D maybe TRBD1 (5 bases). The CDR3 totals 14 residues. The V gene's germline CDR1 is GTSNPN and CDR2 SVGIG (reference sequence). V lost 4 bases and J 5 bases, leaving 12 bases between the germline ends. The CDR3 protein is CAWTIGVNNSPLHF. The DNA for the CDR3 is TGTGCCTGGACAATAGGGGTGAATAATTCACCCCTCCACTTT.

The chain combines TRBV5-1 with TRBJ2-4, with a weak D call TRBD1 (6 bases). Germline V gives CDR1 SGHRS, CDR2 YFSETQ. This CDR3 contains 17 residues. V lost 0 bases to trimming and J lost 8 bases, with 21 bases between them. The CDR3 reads CASSLAPNRVGGDIQYF. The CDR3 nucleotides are TGCGCCAGCAGCTTGGCACCTAACAGGGTTGGTGGGGACATTCAGTACTTC.

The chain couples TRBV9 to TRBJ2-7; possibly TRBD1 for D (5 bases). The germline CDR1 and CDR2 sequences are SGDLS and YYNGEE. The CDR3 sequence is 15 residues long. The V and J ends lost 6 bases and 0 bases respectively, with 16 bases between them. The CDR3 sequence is CASTEGAGISYEQYF. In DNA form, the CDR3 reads TGTGCCAGCACCGAAGGGGCAGGCATCTCCTACGAGCAGTACTTC.

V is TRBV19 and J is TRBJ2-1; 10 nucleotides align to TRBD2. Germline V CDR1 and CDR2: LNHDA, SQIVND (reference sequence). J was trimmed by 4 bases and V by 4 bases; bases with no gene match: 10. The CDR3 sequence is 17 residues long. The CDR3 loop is CASSTYRTSGHYNEQFF. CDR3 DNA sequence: TGTGCCAGTAGTACCTATCGGACTAGCGGACATTACAATGAGCAGTTCTTC.

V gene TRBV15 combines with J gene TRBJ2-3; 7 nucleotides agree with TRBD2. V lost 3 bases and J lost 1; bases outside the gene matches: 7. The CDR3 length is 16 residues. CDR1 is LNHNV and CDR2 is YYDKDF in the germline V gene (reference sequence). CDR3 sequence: CATSRGTSVGTDTQYF. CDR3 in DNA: TGTGCCACCAGCAGGGGAACTAGCGTAGGCACAGATACGCAGTATTTT.

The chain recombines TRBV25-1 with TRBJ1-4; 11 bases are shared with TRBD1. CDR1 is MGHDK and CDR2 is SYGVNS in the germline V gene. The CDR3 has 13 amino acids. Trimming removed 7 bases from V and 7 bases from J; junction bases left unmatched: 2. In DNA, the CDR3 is TGTGCCAGCACCGGGACAGGGGGTGAAAAACTGTTTTTT. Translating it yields CASTGTGGEKLFF.

CDR3 in DNA: TGTGCCAGCAGCTTAGATATGGGGGCGGCTCCCTCCTACAATGAGCAGTTCTTC. It yields the protein CASSLDMGAAPSYNEQFF. The chain uses TRBV7-6 and TRBJ2-1, with D perhaps matching TRBD1 (6 bases). CDR3 length equals 18 residues. V lost 1 base and J 0 bases, leaving 16 bases between the germline ends. Looked up from germline, CDR1 is SGHVS and CDR2 is FNYEAQ.

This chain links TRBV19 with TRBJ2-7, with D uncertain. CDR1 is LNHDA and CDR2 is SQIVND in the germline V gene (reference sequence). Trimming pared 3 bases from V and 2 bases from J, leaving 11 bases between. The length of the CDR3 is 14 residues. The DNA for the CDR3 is TGTGCCAGTAGTATCTCGGGTCCTGCCTACGAGCAGTACTTC. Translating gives CASSISGPAYEQYF.

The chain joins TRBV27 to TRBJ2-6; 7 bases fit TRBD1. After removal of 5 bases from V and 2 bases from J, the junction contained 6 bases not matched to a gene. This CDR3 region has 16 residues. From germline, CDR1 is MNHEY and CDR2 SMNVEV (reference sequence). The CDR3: CASSTITGAGANVLTF. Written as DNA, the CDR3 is TGTGCCAGCAGTACAATCACAGGGGCTGGGGCCAACGTCCTGACTTTC.

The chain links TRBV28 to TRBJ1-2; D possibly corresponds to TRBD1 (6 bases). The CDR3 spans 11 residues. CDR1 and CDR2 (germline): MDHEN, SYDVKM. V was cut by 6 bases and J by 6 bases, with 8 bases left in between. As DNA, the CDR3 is TGTGCCAGCAGACAGGGAGATGGCTACACCTTC. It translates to CASRQGDGYTF.

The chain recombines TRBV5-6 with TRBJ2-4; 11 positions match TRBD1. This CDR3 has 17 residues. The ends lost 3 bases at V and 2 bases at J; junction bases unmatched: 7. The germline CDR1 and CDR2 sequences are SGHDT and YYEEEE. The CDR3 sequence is CASSSLGQGASKNIQYF. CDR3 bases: TGTGCCAGCAGCTCCCTCGGACAGGGGGCCTCCAAAAACATTCAGTACTTC.

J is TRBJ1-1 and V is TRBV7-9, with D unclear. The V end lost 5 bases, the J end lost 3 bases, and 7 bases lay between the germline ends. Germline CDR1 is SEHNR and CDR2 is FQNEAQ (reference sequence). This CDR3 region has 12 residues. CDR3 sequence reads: CASSKQDTEAFF. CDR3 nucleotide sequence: TGTGCCAGCAGCAAACAAGACACTGAAGCTTTCTTT.

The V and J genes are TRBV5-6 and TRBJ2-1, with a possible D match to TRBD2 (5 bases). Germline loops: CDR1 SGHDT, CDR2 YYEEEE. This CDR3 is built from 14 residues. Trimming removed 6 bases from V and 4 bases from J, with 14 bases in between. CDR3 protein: CASTFLDYYNEQFF. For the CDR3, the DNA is TGTGCCAGCACCTTCCTCGACTATTACAATGAGCAGTTCTTC.

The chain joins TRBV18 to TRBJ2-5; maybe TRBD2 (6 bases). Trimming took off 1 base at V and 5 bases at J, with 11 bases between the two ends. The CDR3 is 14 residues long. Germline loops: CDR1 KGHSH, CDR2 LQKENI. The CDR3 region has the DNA TGTGCCAGCTCACCACGGACTACGAGGGAGACCCAGTACTTC. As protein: CASSPRTTRETQYF.

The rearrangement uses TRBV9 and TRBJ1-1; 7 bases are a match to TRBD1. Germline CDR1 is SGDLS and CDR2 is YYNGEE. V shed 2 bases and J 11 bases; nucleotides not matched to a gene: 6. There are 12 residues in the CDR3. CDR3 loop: CASSVGDSPAFF. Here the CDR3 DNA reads TGTGCCAGCAGCGTCGGGGACAGCCCGGCTTTCTTT.

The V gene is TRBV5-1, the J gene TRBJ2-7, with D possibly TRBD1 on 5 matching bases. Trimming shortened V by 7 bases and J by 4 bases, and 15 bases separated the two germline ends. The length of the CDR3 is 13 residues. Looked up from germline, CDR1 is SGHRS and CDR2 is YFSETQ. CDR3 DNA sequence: TGCGCCAGCTCCAGGGCGGAAATGTACGAGCAGTACTTC. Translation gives CASSRAEMYEQYF. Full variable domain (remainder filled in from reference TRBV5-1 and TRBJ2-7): KAGVTQTPRYLIKTRGQQVTLSCSPISGHRSVSWYQQTPGQGLQFLFEYFSETQRNKGNFPGRFSGRQFSNSRSEMNVSTLELGDSALYLCASSRAEMYEQYFGPGTRLTVT.

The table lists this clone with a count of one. The CDR3: CASSRGAGSEAFF. The CDR3 DNA reads TGTGCCAGCAGCCGGGGGGCGGGATCTGAAGCTTTCTTT. The rearrangement joins TRBV7-9 to TRBJ1-1; D is possibly TRBD1 (6 bases). The CDR3 extends over 13 amino acids. From germline, CDR1 is SEHNR and CDR2 FQNEAQ (reference sequence). V lost 5 bases and J lost 6, with 13 bases in between. The whole variable domain, remainder taken from reference TRBV7-9 and TRBJ1-1, is DTGVSQNPRHKITKRGQNVTFRCDPISEHNRLYWYRQTLGQGPEFLTYFQNEAQLEKSRLLSDRFSAERPKGSFSTLEIQRTEQGDSAMYLCASSRGAGSEAFFGQGTRLTVV.

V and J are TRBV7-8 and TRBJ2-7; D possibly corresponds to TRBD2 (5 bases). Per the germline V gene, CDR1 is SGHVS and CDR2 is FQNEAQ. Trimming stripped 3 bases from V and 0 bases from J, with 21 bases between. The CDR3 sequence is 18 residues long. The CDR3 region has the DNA TGTGCCAGCAGCTTTCAGACTAACTGGGCGCCGAGCTCCTACGAGCAGTACTTC. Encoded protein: CASSFQTNWAPSSYEQYF.

The CDR3 region has the DNA TGCAGTGCTCCGGGGGGGGGAACTTTCTTT. Amino acid sequence: CSAPGGGTFF. The rearrangement joins TRBV20-1 to TRBJ1-1; D perhaps matches TRBD1 (5 bases). The V end was cut by 5 bases, the J end by 12 bases, with 13 bases between. The length of the CDR3 is 10 residues. Germline V CDR1 and CDR2: DFQATT, SNEGSKA (reference sequence).

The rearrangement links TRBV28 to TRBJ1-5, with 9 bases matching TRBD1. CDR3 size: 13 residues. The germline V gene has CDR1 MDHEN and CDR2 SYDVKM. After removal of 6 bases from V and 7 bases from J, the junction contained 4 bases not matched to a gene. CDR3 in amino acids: CASSGQGRQPQHF. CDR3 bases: TGTGCCAGCAGCGGACAGGGGCGGCAGCCCCAGCATTTT.

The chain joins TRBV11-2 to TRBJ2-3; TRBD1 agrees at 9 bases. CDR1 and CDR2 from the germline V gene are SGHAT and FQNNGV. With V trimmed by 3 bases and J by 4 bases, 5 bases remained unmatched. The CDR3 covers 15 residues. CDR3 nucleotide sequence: TGTGCCAGCAGCTTTTGGGACAGGGAGTCAGATACGCAGTATTTT. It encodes CASSFWDRESDTQYF.

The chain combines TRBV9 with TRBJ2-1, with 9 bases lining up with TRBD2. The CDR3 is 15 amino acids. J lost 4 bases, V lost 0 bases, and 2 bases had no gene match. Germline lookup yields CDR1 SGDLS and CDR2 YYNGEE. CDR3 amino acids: CASSVDLAGYNEQFF. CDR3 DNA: TGTGCCAGCAGCGTAGATCTAGCGGGGTACAATGAGCAGTTCTTC.

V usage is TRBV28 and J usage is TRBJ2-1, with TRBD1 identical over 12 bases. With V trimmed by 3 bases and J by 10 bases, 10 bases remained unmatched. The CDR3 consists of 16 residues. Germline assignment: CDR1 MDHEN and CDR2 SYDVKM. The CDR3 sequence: CASSFYLGTGGKEQFF. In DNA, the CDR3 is TGTGCCAGCAGTTTTTACCTCGGGACAGGGGGCAAGGAGCAGTTCTTC. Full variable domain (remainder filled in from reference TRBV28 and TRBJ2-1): DVKVTQSSRYLVKRTGEKVFLECVQDMDHENMFWYRQDPGLGLRLIYFSYDVKMKEKGDIPEGYSVSREKKERFSLILESASTNQTSMYLCASSFYLGTGGKEQFFGPGTRLTVL.